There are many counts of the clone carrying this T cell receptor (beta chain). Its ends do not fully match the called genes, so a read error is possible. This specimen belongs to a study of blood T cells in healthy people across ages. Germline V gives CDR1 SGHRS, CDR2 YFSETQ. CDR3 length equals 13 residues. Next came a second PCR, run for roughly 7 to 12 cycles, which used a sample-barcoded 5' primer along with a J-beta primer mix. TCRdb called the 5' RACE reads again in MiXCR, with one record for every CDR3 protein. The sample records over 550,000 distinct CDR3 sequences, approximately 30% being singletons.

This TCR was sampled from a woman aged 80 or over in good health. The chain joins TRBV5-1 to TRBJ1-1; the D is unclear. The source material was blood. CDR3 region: CASSLQMNTEAFF. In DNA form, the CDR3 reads TGTGCCAGCAGCTTACAAATGAACACTGAAGCTTTCTTT.